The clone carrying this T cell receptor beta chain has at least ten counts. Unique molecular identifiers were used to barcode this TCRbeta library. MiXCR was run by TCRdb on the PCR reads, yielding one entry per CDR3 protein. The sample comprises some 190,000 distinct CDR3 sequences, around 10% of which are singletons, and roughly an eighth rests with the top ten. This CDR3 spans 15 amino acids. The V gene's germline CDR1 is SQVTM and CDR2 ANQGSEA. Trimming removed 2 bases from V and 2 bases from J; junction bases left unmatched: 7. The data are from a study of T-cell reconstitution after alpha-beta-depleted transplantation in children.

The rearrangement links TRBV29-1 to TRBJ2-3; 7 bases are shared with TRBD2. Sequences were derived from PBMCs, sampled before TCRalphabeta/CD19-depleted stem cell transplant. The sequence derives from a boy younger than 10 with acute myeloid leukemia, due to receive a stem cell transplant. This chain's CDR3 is CSVETGRGDTDTQYF. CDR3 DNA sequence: TGCAGCGTTGAAACCGGACGGGGGGACACAGATACGCAGTATTTT.